This T cell receptor (beta chain) stems from a study of blood T cells in healthy people across ages. Broader study findings: Reliance upon unsorted PBMCs precluded definitive naive versus antigen-experienced comparison.

Each donor's blood draw was approximately 10 milliliters of peripheral blood. The CDR3 is 15 amino acids. The germline V gene has CDR1 SGHRS and CDR2 YFSETQ. The sample holds a few counts of this clonotype. Its cognate antigen is unknown. A J-beta primer mix and a sample-barcoded 5' primer were used in a second PCR of about 7 to 12 cycles. Each single sample gave us at least 3 million CDR3-containing paired-end reads. In TCRdb, the 5' RACE reads were re-called with MiXCR into one record per CDR3 protein. This sample yields over 500,000 distinct CDR3 sequences, of which about a quarter are seen a single time; approximately 3.3% belongs to the top ten. These records were also assigned to another study, of T cells of mothers and their children. That source adds: Donors were three healthy Caucasian mothers and their six children.

The V call is TRBV5-1, the J call TRBJ2-1, with 11 bases matching TRBD1. TRBJ2-7 matches the DNA end more closely, so the J call is doubtful. This receptor was obtained from a boy between 2 and 10 years old in good health. The source material was blood. CDR3 region: CASSLMDRGPYEQYF. The CDR3 DNA sequence: TGCGCCAGCAGCTTGATGGACAGGGGGCCTTACGAGCAGTACTTC.